This T cell receptor beta chain came from a study of beta chain features in type 1 diabetes. Germline values: CDR1 LNHNV, CDR2 YYDKDF (reference sequence). The J segment lost 10 bases and the V segment lost 0 bases, leaving 12 bases of the junction unmatched. The CDR3 loop spans 17 amino acids. Of the isolated RNA, all was reverse transcribed, and so the sequenced material was expressed TCRB transcripts. TCRdb's table, derived via immunoSEQ multiplex PCR, lists solely in-frame clones and lacks some. The sample includes approximately 730,000 clones, 13% of them seen just once. In the case of this clone: The antigen remains undetermined.

Findings of the study overall: Reduced insertions and increased deletions marked VDJ junctions in type 1 diabetes patients. Shorter TCRB CDR3s, moderately but significantly so, were found in Type 1 diabetes patients in all four CD4+ subsets. An over-representation of cells with high TCR expression could result from cDNA sequencing.

This rearrangement joins TRBV15 to TRBJ1-6, with 7 bases aligning to TRBD1. Sequenced input: naive CD4+ T cells from blood. This clonotype was obtained from a man aged 18 to 35 with type 1 diabetes. The chain's CDR3 is CATSRETNRGRYSPLHF. The CDR3 DNA reads as TGTGCCACCAGCAGAGAAACTAACAGGGGCAGATACTCACCCCTCCACTTT.